Sequencing of this T cell receptor beta chain was carried out in a study of shared clonotypes between healthy human individuals. For the study at large: The study enrolled a couple of women and three men aged 18 to 49.

The run depth of the assay was deep. TCRdb's table, derived via immunoSEQ multiplex PCR, lists solely in-frame clones and lacks some. This sample has roughly 2 million clones, with approximately 96% found just once. With regard to this clone: Its cognate antigen is unknown.

Germline CDR1 SGHRS, CDR2 YFSETQ. The length of the CDR3 is 16 residues. Trimming took 6 bases from V and 0 from J, leaving 13 bases between them. Regarding the study as a whole: Generation probability values for non-shared clonotypes were lower than those for clonotypes shared by all four donors. In this cohort, only blood was sampled, and tissue repertoires likely differ.

The V and J genes are TRBV5-1 and TRBJ1-6; unclear D gene. The sample consisted of naive CD4+ T cells sorted from blood. The subset is: CD45RA+ positively selected. This TCR was recovered from a man between 18 and 35 years old in good health. CDR3 DNA: TGCGCCAGCAAACGGGATACGAGCTCCTATAATTCACCCCTCCACTTT. Translating it yields CASKRDTSSYNSPLHF.